This T cell receptor (beta chain) derives from a study of beta chain features in type 1 diabetes. This clone has more than one count but fewer than ten. Its specificity is not known. The sample has other DNA sequences that encode this CDR3 too. General study findings and limits: Significant though moderate, a shortening of TCRB CDR3s appeared in all four CD4+ subsets of Type 1 diabetes patients.

Averaging about 120 mL, one heparinised blood draw was given by each donor. TCRB transcripts that were expressed got sequenced, as all of the isolated RNA had been reverse transcribed. Here immunoSEQ multiplex PCR was the method, and the copy in TCRdb shows in-frame clones only, minus some. The table lists about 340,000 clones, 13% of them singletons. The specimen sequenced was naive CD4+ T cells from blood. This TCR derives from a woman aged 18-29 years with type 1 diabetes.

The DNA of the CDR3 is TGTGCCAGCAGTCCAACAGATACGCAGTATTTT. Translation gives CASSPTDTQYF. The gene calls are TRBV7-2 and TRBJ2-3; D ambiguous. Per germline, CDR1 SGHTA and CDR2 FQGNSA. The CDR3 length is 11 residues. Between the trimmed V and J ends, which lost 6 bases and 3 bases, there was a span of 4 bases.